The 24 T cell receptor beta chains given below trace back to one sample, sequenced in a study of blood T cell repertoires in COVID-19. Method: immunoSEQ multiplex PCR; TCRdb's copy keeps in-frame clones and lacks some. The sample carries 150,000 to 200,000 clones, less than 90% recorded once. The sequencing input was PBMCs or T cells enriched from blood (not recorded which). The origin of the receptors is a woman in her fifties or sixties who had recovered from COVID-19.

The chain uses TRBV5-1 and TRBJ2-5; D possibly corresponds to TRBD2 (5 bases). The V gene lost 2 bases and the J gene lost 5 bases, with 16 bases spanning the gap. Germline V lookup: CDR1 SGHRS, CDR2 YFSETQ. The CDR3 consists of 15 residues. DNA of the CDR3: TGCGCCAGCAGCTTTCGAGCGGATATATGGGAGACCCAGTACTTC. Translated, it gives CASSFRADIWETQYF.

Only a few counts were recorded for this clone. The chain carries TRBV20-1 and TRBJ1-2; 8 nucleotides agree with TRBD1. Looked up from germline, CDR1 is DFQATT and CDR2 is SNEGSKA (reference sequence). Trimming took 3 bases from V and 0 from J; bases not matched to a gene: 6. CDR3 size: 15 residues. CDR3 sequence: CSASGARGPNYGYTF. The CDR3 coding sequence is TGCAGTGCTAGTGGCGCCAGGGGGCCTAACTATGGCTACACCTTC.

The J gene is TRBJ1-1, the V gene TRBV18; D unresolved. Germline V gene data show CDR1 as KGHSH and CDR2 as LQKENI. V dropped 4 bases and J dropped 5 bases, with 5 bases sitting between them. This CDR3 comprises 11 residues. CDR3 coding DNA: TGTGCCAGCTCACACGAGACTGAAGCTTTCTTT. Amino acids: CASSHETEAFF.

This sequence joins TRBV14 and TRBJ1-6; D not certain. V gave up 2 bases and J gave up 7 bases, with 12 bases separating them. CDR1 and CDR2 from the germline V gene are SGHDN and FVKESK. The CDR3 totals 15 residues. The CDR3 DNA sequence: TGTGCCAGCAGCCAACGCTCGGGGATGAATTCACCCCTCCACTTT. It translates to CASSQRSGMNSPLHF.

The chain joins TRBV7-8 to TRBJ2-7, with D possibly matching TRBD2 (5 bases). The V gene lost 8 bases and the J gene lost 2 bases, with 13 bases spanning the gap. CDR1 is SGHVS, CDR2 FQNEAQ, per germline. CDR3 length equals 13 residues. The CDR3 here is CASGGRYPYEQYF. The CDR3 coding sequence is TGTGCCAGCGGAGGACGATACCCCTACGAGCAGTACTTC.

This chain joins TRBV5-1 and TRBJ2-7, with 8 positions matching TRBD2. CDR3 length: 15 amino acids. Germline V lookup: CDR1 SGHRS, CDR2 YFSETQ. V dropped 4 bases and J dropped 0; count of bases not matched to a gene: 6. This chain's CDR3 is CASSLQRGPSYEQYF. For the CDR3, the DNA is TGCGCCAGCAGCCTCCAGCGGGGGCCCTCCTACGAGCAGTACTTC.

CDR3 DNA: TGTGCCAGCAGTTTAGAGGGCCGGAATGAGCAGTTCTTC. Translating it yields CASSLEGRNEQFF. The chain links TRBV2 to TRBJ2-1; weak D call: TRBD2 (5 bases). The V end was cut by 5 bases, the J end by 7 bases, with 12 bases between. The CDR3 contains 13 residues. Germline loops: CDR1 SNHLY, CDR2 FYNNEI.

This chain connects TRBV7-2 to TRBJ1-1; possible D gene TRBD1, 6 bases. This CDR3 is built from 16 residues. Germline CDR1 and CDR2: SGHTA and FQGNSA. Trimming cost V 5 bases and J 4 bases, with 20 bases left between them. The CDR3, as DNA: TGTGCCAGCAGCCCAAACTCTGGGGGCAGGGCCACTGAAGCTTTCTTT. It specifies CASSPNSGGRATEAFF.

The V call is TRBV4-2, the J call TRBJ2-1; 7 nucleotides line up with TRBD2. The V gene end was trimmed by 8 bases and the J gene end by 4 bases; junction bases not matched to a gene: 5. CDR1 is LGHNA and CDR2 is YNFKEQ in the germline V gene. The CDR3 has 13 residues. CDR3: CASGGGPYNEQFF. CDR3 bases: TGTGCCAGCGGCGGGGGACCTTACAATGAGCAGTTCTTC.

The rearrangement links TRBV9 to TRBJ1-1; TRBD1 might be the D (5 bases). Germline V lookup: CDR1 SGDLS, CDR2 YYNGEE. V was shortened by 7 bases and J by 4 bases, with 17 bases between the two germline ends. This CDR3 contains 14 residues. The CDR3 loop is CASPTGLPGTEAFF. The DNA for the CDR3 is TGTGCCAGCCCCACGGGACTCCCGGGCACTGAAGCTTTCTTT.

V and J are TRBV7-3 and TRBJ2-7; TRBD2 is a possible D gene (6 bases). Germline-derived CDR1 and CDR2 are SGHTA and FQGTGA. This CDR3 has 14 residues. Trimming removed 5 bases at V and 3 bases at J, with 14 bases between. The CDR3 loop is CASSERRGNYEQYF. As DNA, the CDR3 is TGTGCCAGCAGCGAGAGGAGGGGCAACTACGAGCAGTACTTC.

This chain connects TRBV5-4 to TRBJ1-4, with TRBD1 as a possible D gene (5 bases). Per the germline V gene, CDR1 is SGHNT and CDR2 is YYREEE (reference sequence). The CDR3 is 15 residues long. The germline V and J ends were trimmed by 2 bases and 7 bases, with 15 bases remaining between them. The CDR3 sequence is CASSFIREGREKLFF. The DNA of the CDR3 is TGTGCCAGCAGCTTTATCAGGGAAGGTCGTGAAAAACTGTTTTTT. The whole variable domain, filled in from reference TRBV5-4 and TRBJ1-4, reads ETGVTQSPTHLIKTRGQQVTLRCSSQSGHNTVSWYQQALGQGPQFIFQYYREEENGRGNFPPRFSGLQFPNYSSELNVNALELDDSALYLCASSFIREGREKLFFGSGTQLSVL.

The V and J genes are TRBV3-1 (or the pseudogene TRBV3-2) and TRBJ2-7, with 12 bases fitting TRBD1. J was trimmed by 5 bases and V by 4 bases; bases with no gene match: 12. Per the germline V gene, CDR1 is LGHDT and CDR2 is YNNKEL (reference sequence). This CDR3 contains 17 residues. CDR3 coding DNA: TGTGCCAGCAGCCCGCCCCGGGACAGGGGGCTAAGACACGAGCAGTACTTC. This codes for CASSPPRDRGLRHEQYF.

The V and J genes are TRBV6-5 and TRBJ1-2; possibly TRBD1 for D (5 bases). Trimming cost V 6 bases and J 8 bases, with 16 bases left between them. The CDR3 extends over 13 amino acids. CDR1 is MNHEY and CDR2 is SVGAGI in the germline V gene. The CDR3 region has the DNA TGTGCCAGCAGCCAATCGGAGGGGCTAGGCTACACCTTC. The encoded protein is CASSQSEGLGYTF.

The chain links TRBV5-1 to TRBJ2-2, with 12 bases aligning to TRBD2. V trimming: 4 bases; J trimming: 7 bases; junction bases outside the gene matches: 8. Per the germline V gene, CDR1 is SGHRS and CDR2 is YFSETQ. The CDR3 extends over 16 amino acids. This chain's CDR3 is CASSPTSGGFIGELFF. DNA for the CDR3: TGCGCCAGCAGCCCGACTAGCGGGGGTTTTATCGGGGAGCTGTTTTTT.

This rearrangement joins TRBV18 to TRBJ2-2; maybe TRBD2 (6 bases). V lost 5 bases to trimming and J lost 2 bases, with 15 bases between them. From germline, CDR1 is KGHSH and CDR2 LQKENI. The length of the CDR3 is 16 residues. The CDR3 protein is CASSAGPPYNTGELFF. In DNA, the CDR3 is TGTGCCAGCTCAGCGGGACCTCCATATAACACCGGGGAGCTGTTTTTT.

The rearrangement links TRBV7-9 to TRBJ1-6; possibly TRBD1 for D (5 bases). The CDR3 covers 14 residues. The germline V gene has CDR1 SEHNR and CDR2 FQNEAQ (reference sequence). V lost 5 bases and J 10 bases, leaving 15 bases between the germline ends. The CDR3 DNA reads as TGTGCCAGCAGCAAAGTAGGGGCTGGCTCACCCCTCCACTTT. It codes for CASSKVGAGSPLHF.

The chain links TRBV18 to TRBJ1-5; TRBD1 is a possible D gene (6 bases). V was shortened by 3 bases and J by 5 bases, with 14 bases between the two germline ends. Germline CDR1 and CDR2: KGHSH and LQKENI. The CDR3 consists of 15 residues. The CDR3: CASSPGGQLYQPQHF. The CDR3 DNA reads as TGTGCCAGCTCACCTGGAGGACAGCTATATCAGCCCCAGCATTTT.

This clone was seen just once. CDR3 region: CASSSGLASETQYF. The CDR3 DNA follows: TGCGCCAGCAGCTCGGGACTAGCGAGTGAGACCCAGTACTTC. V usage is TRBV5-1 and J usage is TRBJ2-5, with TRBD2 matching over 10 bases. This CDR3 is 14 amino acids long. Per germline, CDR1 SGHRS and CDR2 YFSETQ. V was pared by 3 bases and J by 5 bases, with 4 bases of the junction left unmatched.

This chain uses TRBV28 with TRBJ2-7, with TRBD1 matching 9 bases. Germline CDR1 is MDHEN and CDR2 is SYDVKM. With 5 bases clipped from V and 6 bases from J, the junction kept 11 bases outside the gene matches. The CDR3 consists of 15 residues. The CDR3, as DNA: TGTGCCAGCAGTCCTCGGGGACAGGGAGTACGCGAGCAGTACTTC. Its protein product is CASSPRGQGVREQYF.

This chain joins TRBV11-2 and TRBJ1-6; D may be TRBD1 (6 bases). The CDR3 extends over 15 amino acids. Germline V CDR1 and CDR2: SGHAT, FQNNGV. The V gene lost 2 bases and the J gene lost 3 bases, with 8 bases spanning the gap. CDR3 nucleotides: TGTGCCAGCAGCTTATCAGGGGACTATAATTCACCCCTCCACTTT. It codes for CASSLSGDYNSPLHF.

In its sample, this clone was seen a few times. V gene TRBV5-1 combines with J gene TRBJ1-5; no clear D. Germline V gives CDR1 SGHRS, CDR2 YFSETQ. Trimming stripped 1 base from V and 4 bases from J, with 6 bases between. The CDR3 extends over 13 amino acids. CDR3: CASSLFPNQPQHF. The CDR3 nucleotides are TGCGCCAGCAGCTTGTTTCCGAATCAGCCCCAGCATTTT.

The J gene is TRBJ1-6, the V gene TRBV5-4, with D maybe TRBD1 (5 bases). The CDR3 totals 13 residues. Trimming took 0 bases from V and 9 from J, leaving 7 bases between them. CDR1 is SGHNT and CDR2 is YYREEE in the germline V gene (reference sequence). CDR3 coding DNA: TGTGCCAGCAGCTTGGGCCAGGGTTCACCCCTCCACTTT. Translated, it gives CASSLGQGSPLHF.

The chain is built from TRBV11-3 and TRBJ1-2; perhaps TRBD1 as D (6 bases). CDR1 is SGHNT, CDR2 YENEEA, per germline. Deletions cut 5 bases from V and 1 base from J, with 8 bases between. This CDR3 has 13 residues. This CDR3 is CASSRDINYGYTF. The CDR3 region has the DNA TGTGCCAGCAGCCGGGACATTAACTATGGCTACACCTTC.